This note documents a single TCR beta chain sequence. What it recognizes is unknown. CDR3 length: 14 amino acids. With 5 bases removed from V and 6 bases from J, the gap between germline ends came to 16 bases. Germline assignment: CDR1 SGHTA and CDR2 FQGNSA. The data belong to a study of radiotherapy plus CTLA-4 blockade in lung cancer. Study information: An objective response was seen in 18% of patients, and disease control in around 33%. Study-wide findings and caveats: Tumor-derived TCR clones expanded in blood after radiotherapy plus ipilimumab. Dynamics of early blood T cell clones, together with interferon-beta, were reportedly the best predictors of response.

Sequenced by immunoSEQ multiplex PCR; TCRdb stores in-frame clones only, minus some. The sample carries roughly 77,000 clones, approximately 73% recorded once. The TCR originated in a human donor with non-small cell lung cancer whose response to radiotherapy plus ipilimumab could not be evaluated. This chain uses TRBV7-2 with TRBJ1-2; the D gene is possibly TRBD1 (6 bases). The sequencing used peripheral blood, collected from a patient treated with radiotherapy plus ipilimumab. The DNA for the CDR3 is TGTGCCAGCAGCGAATACCGGGACACGAATGGCTACACCTTC. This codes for CASSEYRDTNGYTF.